This T cell receptor beta chain originates from a study of blood T cells in healthy people across ages. General study results and limits: Diversity was higher, and naive CD4+ cells more numerous, in long-lived donors than in aged donors.

On this clonotype itself: The target antigen is unknown.

Ranging in age from about 6 to 95, the donors were healthy Caucasian individuals from Russia. CDR3 length: 13 residues. The V and J ends lost 5 bases and 2 bases respectively, with 6 bases between them. Per germline, CDR1 KGHDR and CDR2 SFDVKD. Primed by a sample-barcoded 5' primer and a J-beta primer mix, a second PCR proceeded for about 6 to 11 cycles. TCRdb reprocessed the 5' RACE reads with MiXCR, giving one entry per CDR3 protein. Among 270,000 or so distinct CDR3 sequences listed, roughly a quarter were seen once. Sequences were obtained from blood. The sequence was obtained from a woman in her 70s in good health. The chain joins TRBV24-1 to TRBJ1-5; D call uncertain. For the CDR3, the DNA is TGTGCCACCAGTGGTGGAGGCAATCAGCCCCAGCATTTT. Protein: CATSGGGNQPQHF.